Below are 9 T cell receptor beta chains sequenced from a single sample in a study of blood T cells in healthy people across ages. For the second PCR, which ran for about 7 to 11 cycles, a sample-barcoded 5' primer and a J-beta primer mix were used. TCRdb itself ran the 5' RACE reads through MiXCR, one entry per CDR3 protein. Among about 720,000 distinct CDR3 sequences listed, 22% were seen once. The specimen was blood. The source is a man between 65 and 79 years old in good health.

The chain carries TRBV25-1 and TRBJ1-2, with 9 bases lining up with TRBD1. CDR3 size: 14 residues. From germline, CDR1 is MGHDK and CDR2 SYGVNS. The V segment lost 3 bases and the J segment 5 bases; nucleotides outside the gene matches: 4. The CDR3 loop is CASSDTGTGYGYTF. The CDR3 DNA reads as TGTGCCAGCAGTGATACCGGGACAGGGTATGGCTACACCTTC.

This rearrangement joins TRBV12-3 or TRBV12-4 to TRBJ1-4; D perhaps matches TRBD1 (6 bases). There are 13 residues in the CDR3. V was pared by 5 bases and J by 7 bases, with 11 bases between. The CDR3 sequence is CASSPGVPEKLFF. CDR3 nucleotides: TGTGCCAGCAGTCCAGGGGTCCCTGAAAAACTGTTTTTT.

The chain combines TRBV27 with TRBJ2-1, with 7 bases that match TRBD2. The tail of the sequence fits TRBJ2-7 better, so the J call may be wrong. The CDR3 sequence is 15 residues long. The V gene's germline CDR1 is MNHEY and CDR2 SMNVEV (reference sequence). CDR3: CASSISAGVWYEQYV. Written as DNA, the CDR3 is TGTGCCAGCAGTATCTCCGCGGGGGTCTGGTACGAGCAGTACGTC.

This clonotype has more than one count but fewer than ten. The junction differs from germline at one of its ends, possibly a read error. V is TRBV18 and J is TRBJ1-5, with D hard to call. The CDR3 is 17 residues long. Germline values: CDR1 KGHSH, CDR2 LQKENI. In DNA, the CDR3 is TGTGCCAGCTCACAAACCTCAGCCCTGAGCCCCAATCGGCCCCAGCATTTT. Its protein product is CASSQTSALSPNRPQHF.

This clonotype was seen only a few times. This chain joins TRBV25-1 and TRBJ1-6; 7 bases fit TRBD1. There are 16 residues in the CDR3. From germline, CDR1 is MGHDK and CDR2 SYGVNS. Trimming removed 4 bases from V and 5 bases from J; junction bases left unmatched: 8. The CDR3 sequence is CASSAAGTANNSPLHF. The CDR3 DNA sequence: TGTGCCAGCAGTGCCGCAGGGACAGCCAATAATTCACCCCTCCACTTT.

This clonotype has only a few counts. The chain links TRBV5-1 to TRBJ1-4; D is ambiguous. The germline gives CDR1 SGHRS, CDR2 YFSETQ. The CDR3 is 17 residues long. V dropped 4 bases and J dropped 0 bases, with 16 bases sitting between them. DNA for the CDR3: TGCGCCAGCAGCACGCGTCCTAGTCGGGCAACTAATGAAAAACTGTTTTTT. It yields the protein CASSTRPSRATNEKLFF.

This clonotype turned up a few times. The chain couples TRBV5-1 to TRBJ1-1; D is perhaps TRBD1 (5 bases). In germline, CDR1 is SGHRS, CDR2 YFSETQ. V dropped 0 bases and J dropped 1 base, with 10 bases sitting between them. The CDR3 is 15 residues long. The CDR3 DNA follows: TGCGCCAGCAGCTTGGATGGGGGATGGAACACTGAAGCTTTCTTT. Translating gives CASSLDGGWNTEAFF.

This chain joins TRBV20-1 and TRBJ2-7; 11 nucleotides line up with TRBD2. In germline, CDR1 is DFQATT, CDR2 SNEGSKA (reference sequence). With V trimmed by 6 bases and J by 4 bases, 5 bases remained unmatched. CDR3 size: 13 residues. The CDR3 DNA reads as TGCAGTGCGGCGACTAGCGGGGCGTACGAGCAGTACTTC. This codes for CSAATSGAYEQYF.

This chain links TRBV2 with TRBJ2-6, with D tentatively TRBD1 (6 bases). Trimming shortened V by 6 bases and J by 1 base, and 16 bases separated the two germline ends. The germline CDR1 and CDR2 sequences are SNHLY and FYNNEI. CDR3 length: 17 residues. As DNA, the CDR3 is TGTGCCAGCAGGGGACCGGGACAAATGTCTGGGGCCAACGTCCTGACTTTC. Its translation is CASRGPGQMSGANVLTF. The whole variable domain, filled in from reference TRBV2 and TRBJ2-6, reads EPEVTQTPSHQVTQMGQEVILRCVPISNHLYFYWYRQILGQKVEFLVSFYNNEISEKSEIFDDQFSVERPDGSNFTLKIRSTKLEDSAMYFCASRGPGQMSGANVLTFGAGSRLTVL.